A selection of T cell receptor beta chains follows, all from one sample in a study of T-cell memory formation after mild COVID-19. TCRdb reanalysed the 5' RACE reads using MiXCR and keeps one entry per CDR3 protein. The sample contains about 190,000 distinct CDR3 sequences, roughly 10% of which appear only once. Input material: PBMCs or a T cell subset sorted from them (not recorded which). The receptors derive from a man younger than 35 who had mild COVID-19 (a few samples of this study predate the infection). Cell type and time point are not known. Both conserved end residues are part of each CDR3. The order of the fields is J gene, V gene, clone size, D gene, CDR3 DNA, CDR3 protein. D genes are given only for firm matches. Some rows have no size entry. The others give once, few or many, or a class for an expanded clone.

j_gene: TRBJ2-3
v_gene: TRBV24-1
abundance: few
d_gene: .
CDR3nt: TGTGCCACCAGTGATTTTACCCTAGCAACAGATACGCAGTATTTT
CDR3aa: CATSDFTLATDTQYF

j_gene: TRBJ2-2
v_gene: TRBV19
abundance: .
d_gene: .
CDR3nt: TGTGCCAGTAGTAACCCCGGACTAAACGCGAACACCGGTGAGCTGTTTTTT
CDR3aa: CASSNPGLNANTGELFF

j_gene: TRBJ2-6
v_gene: TRBV29-1
abundance: few
d_gene: .
CDR3nt: TGCAGCGTCACAGGGTCTGGGGCCAACGTCCTGACTTTC
CDR3aa: CSVTGSGANVLTF

j_gene: TRBJ2-2
v_gene: TRBV7-2
abundance: few
d_gene: TRBD1
CDR3nt: TGTGCCAGCAGGACGACAGGGTGGAACACCGGGGAGCTGTTTTTT
CDR3aa: CASRTTGWNTGELFF

j_gene: TRBJ1-1
v_gene: TRBV6-2/TRBV6-3
abundance: few
d_gene: .
CDR3nt: TGTGCCAGCAACGAACCCCAGGGGAGAGCTTTCTTT
CDR3aa: CASNEPQGRAFF

j_gene: TRBJ2-1
v_gene: TRBV7-9
abundance: .
d_gene: TRBD2
CDR3nt: TGTGCCAGCAGCCGGACTAGCGGCAGTCTAGGCTCCTACAATGAGCAGTTCTTC
CDR3aa: CASSRTSGSLGSYNEQFF

j_gene: TRBJ2-3
v_gene: TRBV20-1
abundance: many
d_gene: .
CDR3nt: TGCAGTGCTCCCCGGCGGGGAGGCACAGATACGCAGTATTTT
CDR3aa: CSAPRRGGTDTQYF

j_gene: TRBJ2-5
v_gene: TRBV20-1
abundance: many
d_gene: TRBD2
CDR3nt: TGCAGTGCTGGGCGGGGGGCAGAGACCCAGTACTTC
CDR3aa: CSAGRGAETQYF

j_gene: TRBJ1-1
v_gene: TRBV7-2
abundance: few
d_gene: .
CDR3nt: TGTGCCAGCAGTCCGAGACAGGTTATAGCTTTCTTT
CDR3aa: CASSPRQVIAFF

j_gene: TRBJ2-5
v_gene: TRBV20-1
abundance: many
d_gene: .
CDR3nt: TGCAGTGCCACACGACTAGAGGGGACGGAGACCCAGTACTTC
CDR3aa: CSATRLEGTETQYF

j_gene: TRBJ2-3
v_gene: TRBV7-2
abundance: .
d_gene: .
CDR3nt: TGTGCCATCAGCTTAGAGGGCGGGGGCACAGATACGCAGTATTTT
CDR3aa: CAISLEGGGTDTQYF

j_gene: TRBJ1-6
v_gene: TRBV6-6
abundance: many
d_gene: .
CDR3nt: TGTGCCAGCAGCACAGCGCAGGGCGATAATTCACCCCTCCACTTT
CDR3aa: CASSTAQGDNSPLHF

j_gene: TRBJ2-2
v_gene: TRBV2
abundance: .
d_gene: .
CDR3nt: TGTGCCAGCAGCGAGGGACTCTTAACCGGGGAGCTGTTTTTT
CDR3aa: CASSEGLLTGELFF

j_gene: TRBJ2-5
v_gene: TRBV20-1
abundance: few
d_gene: TRBD1
CDR3nt: TGCAGTGCTACACCGACAGGGTTCCAAGAGACCCAGTACTTC
CDR3aa: CSATPTGFQETQYF

j_gene: TRBJ1-1
v_gene: TRBV6-5
abundance: .
d_gene: TRBD1
CDR3nt: TGTGCCAGCAGCCGACCCAGGGGGCCGAACACTGAAGCTTTCTTT
CDR3aa: CASSRPRGPNTEAFF

j_gene: TRBJ1-4
v_gene: TRBV6-1
abundance: few
d_gene: .
CDR3nt: TGTGCCAGCAGTGTTGAGTTCGGAGGAAGGCTGTTTTTT
CDR3aa: CASSVEFGGRLFF

j_gene: TRBJ2-7
v_gene: TRBV14
abundance: .
d_gene: .
CDR3nt: TGTGCCAGCAGCCAAGAGGACAGATGGGGGGAGCAGTACTTC
CDR3aa: CASSQEDRWGEQYF

j_gene: TRBJ1-3
v_gene: TRBV7-6
abundance: .
d_gene: .
CDR3nt: TGTGCCAGCAGTCCGAGTGCCACAGGGACCTCTGGAAACACCATATATTTT
CDR3aa: CASSPSATGTSGNTIYF

j_gene: TRBJ1-1
v_gene: TRBV7-2
abundance: few
d_gene: .
CDR3nt: TGTGCCAGCAGCTTTAGTAGAACCACTGAAGCTTTCTTT
CDR3aa: CASSFSRTTEAFF

j_gene: TRBJ2-1
v_gene: TRBV6-2/TRBV6-3
abundance: many
d_gene: .
CDR3nt: TGTGCCAGCATTAGCGGCGGGCCGCCCAATGAGCAGTTCTTC
CDR3aa: CASISGGPPNEQFF

j_gene: TRBJ2-1
v_gene: TRBV7-2
abundance: many
d_gene: TRBD2
CDR3nt: TGTGCCAGCAGCTTAGGACTAGCGGGGGGCAATGAGCAGTTCTTC
CDR3aa: CASSLGLAGGNEQFF

j_gene: TRBJ1-1
v_gene: TRBV6-2/TRBV6-3
abundance: few
d_gene: .
CDR3nt: TGTGCCAGTACTCGGACAGTGAACACTGAAGCTTTCTTT
CDR3aa: CASTRTVNTEAFF

j_gene: TRBJ2-3
v_gene: TRBV5-6
abundance: many
d_gene: .
CDR3nt: TGTGCCAGCAGCTTTCCCCCGAAAACAGATACGCAGTATTTT
CDR3aa: CASSFPPKTDTQYF

j_gene: TRBJ2-7
v_gene: TRBV27
abundance: few
d_gene: .
CDR3nt: TGTGCCAGCAGTTTCACCTGGGACACCCAGCAGTACTTC
CDR3aa: CASSFTWDTQQYF

j_gene: TRBJ2-7
v_gene: TRBV2
abundance: few
d_gene: TRBD2
CDR3nt: TGTGCCAGCAGTGCTTCCCGCGATAGGCGGGGGGCCTACGAGCAGTACTTC
CDR3aa: CASSASRDRRGAYEQYF

j_gene: TRBJ2-7
v_gene: TRBV7-8
abundance: few
d_gene: TRBD1
CDR3nt: TGTGCCAGCAGCTCTATAACAGGGGATTCCTACGAGCAGTACTTC
CDR3aa: CASSSITGDSYEQYF

j_gene: TRBJ2-1
v_gene: TRBV20-1
abundance: few
d_gene: .
CDR3nt: TGCAGTGCTACTATAGGTGGCGGGGCCGCAAATGAGCAGTTCTTC
CDR3aa: CSATIGGGAANEQFF

j_gene: TRBJ2-5
v_gene: TRBV5-1
abundance: many
d_gene: .
CDR3nt: TGCGCCAGCAGCTTGATAAGTGGCGGGGCGGGGACCCAGTACTTC
CDR3aa: CASSLISGGAGTQYF

j_gene: TRBJ1-5
v_gene: TRBV7-8
abundance: many
d_gene: TRBD1
CDR3nt: TGTGCCAGCAGCCCAGGGACAGATCAGCCCCAGCATTTT
CDR3aa: CASSPGTDQPQHF

j_gene: TRBJ2-7
v_gene: TRBV6-6
abundance: many
d_gene: TRBD2
CDR3nt: TGTGCCAGCAGTTACACCGGGACTAGCTTCAACGAGCAGTACTTC
CDR3aa: CASSYTGTSFNEQYF

j_gene: TRBJ2-3
v_gene: TRBV5-6
abundance: few
d_gene: .
CDR3nt: TGTGCCAGCAGCACCGGGACTGGCACAGATACGCAGTATTTT
CDR3aa: CASSTGTGTDTQYF

j_gene: TRBJ2-5
v_gene: TRBV12-3/TRBV12-4
abundance: many
d_gene: TRBD1
CDR3nt: TGTGCCAGCAGTTCCAGGTCCCGGGACAGGGGGCGGACCCAGTACTTC
CDR3aa: CASSSRSRDRGRTQYF

j_gene: TRBJ2-2
v_gene: TRBV24-1
abundance: few
d_gene: .
CDR3nt: TGTGCCACCAGTGATCCTAACGGTAGCGGCACGAACACCGGGGAGCTGTTTTTT
CDR3aa: CATSDPNGSGTNTGELFF

j_gene: TRBJ2-1
v_gene: TRBV6-2/TRBV6-3
abundance: .
d_gene: .
CDR3nt: TGTGCCAGTCTCGGGGGGACAAATGAGCAGTTCTTC
CDR3aa: CASLGGTNEQFF

j_gene: TRBJ1-3
v_gene: TRBV6-6
abundance: few
d_gene: .
CDR3nt: TGTGCCAGCAGTTATTTGGGGGGATCTGGAAACACCATATATTTT
CDR3aa: CASSYLGGSGNTIYF

j_gene: TRBJ1-2
v_gene: TRBV12-3/TRBV12-4
abundance: .
d_gene: TRBD1
CDR3nt: TGTGCCACCACCGTAACAGGGGCGGGTGGCTACACCTTC
CDR3aa: CATTVTGAGGYTF

j_gene: TRBJ2-6
v_gene: TRBV18
abundance: few
d_gene: .
CDR3nt: TGTGCCAGCTCACCACCCCCGGAGGCCAACGTCCTGACTTTC
CDR3aa: CASSPPPEANVLTF

j_gene: TRBJ1-5
v_gene: TRBV2
abundance: .
d_gene: TRBD1
CDR3nt: TGTGCCAGCAAAAAGGGGACAGGGAGCTTTAGCAATCAGCCCCAGCATTTT
CDR3aa: CASKKGTGSFSNQPQHF

j_gene: TRBJ2-1
v_gene: TRBV5-1
abundance: few
d_gene: TRBD2
CDR3nt: TGCGCCAGCAGCGTGGCGGGGGATGAGCAGTTCTTC
CDR3aa: CASSVAGDEQFF

j_gene: TRBJ2-1
v_gene: TRBV5-1
abundance: many
d_gene: .
CDR3nt: TGCGCCAGCAGCCCTGAATGGCTAGGGGGAGGTGAGCAGTTCTTC
CDR3aa: CASSPEWLGGGEQFF

j_gene: TRBJ1-4
v_gene: TRBV6-2/TRBV6-3
abundance: few
d_gene: TRBD1
CDR3nt: TGTGCCAGCACGGGACAGGGAAATGAAAAACTGTTTTTT
CDR3aa: CASTGQGNEKLFF

j_gene: TRBJ1-1
v_gene: TRBV20-1
abundance: many
d_gene: .
CDR3nt: TGCAGTGCTAGAGATATCCGGACGGAGGAAGCTTTCTTT
CDR3aa: CSARDIRTEEAFF

j_gene: TRBJ1-2
v_gene: TRBV5-1
abundance: few
d_gene: .
CDR3nt: TGCGCCAGCACCCCTGAGGGACGTGGCTACACCTTC
CDR3aa: CASTPEGRGYTF

j_gene: TRBJ1-3
v_gene: TRBV10-3
abundance: few
d_gene: TRBD1
CDR3nt: TGTGCCATCAGGACAGGGGGCTCGGCAAACACCATATATTTT
CDR3aa: CAIRTGGSANTIYF

j_gene: TRBJ2-3
v_gene: TRBV5-1
abundance: .
d_gene: TRBD2
CDR3nt: TGCGCCAGCAGCTCCGGGGGGGTCACAGATACGCAGTATTTT
CDR3aa: CASSSGGVTDTQYF

j_gene: TRBJ2-4
v_gene: TRBV10-1
abundance: .
d_gene: .
CDR3nt: TGCGCCAGCAGTGAGGGGGGGGCCAAAAACATTCAGTACTTC
CDR3aa: CASSEGGAKNIQYF

j_gene: TRBJ2-2
v_gene: TRBV5-1
abundance: .
d_gene: .
CDR3nt: TGCGCCAGCAGCTTGCAGGTACCGAACACCGGGGAGCTGTTTTTT
CDR3aa: CASSLQVPNTGELFF

j_gene: TRBJ2-5
v_gene: TRBV7-2
abundance: few
d_gene: .
CDR3nt: TGTGCCAGCAGCTTAGGGGACCTAGCGTTGGGGGAGACCCAGTACTTC
CDR3aa: CASSLGDLALGETQYF